Described below is a single TCR beta chain sequence and its context. Sequenced by immunoSEQ multiplex PCR; TCRdb stores in-frame clones only, minus some. The sample contains over 100,000 clones, approximately 88% of which appear only once. Germline V gene lookup returns CDR1 SNHLY and CDR2 FYNNEI. There are 11 residues in the CDR3. Trimming left V 5 bases short and J 7 bases short, with 8 bases between. This specimen belongs to a study of blood T cell repertoires in COVID-19. This TCR came from a man aged 50 or older with acute or convalescent COVID-19. Sequencing was performed on peripheral blood. The chain is built from TRBV2 and TRBJ1-2, with D unresolved. CDR3 nucleotides: TGTGCCAGCAGTACCACTTCTGGCTACACCTTC. Its protein product is CASSTTSGYTF. The variable domain in full, with the rest retrieved from reference TRBV2 and TRBJ1-2, is EPEVTQTPSHQVTQMGQEVILRCVPISNHLYFYWYRQILGQKVEFLVSFYNNEISEKSEIFDDQFSVERPDGSNFTLKIRSTKLEDSAMYFCASSTTSGYTFGSGTRLTVV.